These 9 T cell receptor beta chains came from one sample sequenced in a study of T-cell memory formation after mild COVID-19. A single record per CDR3 protein comes from TCRdb applying MiXCR to the 5' RACE reads. Here the sample spans 400,000 to 500,000 distinct CDR3 sequences, approximately 24% being singletons. The sequencing sample was made of PBMCs or a T cell subset sorted from them (not recorded which). The receptor source for this set is an adult woman who had mild COVID-19 (a few samples of this study predate the infection). Cell type and time point are not known.

This clonotype has a handful of counts. The gene calls are TRBV7-6 and TRBJ2-3; tentatively, D is TRBD2 (7 bases). The V end lost 3 bases, the J end lost 5 bases, and 15 bases lay between the germline ends. CDR1 SGHVS and CDR2 FNYEAQ come from the germline V gene. There are 15 residues in the CDR3. Written as DNA, the CDR3 is TGTGCCAGCAGCTTGTCGAGGGGGAGGGGAGATACGCAGTATTTT. This codes for CASSLSRGRGDTQYF.

The chain links TRBV4-1 to TRBJ2-2, with no clear D. V was clipped by 1 base and J by 4 bases, with 7 bases between them. Per germline, CDR1 MGHRA and CDR2 YSYEKL. This CDR3 comprises 14 residues. CDR3 coding DNA: TGCGCCAGCAGCCAAGCCTGGAGCACCGGGGAGCTGTTTTTT. It encodes CASSQAWSTGELFF.

This clonotype occurred a few times. The chain employs TRBV7-9 and TRBJ2-7, with D uncertain. This CDR3 has 11 amino acids. Germline V gives CDR1 SEHNR, CDR2 FQNEAQ (reference sequence). The V and J ends lost 5 bases and 5 bases respectively, with 7 bases between them. Here the CDR3 reads CASSGPNEQYF. The CDR3 region has the DNA TGTGCCAGCAGCGGACCGAACGAGCAGTACTTC.

This clonotype was seen only a few times. The rearrangement uses TRBV18 and TRBJ2-3; D gene unclear. V dropped 3 bases and J dropped 13 bases, with 17 bases sitting between them. Germline CDR1 is KGHSH and CDR2 is LQKENI. The CDR3 contains 13 residues. The CDR3 nucleotides are TGTGCCAGCTCACCGTCGACTGGGGAAATGGAGTATTTT. Translating gives CASSPSTGEMEYF.

CDR3 region: CATSDVLAGVHEQFF. The CDR3 coding sequence is TGTGCCACCAGTGACGTGCTAGCGGGAGTTCATGAGCAGTTCTTC. The chain employs TRBV24-1 and TRBJ2-1; 10 positions agree with TRBD2. CDR3 size: 15 residues. The germline gives CDR1 KGHDR, CDR2 SFDVKD. After removal of 4 bases from V and 8 bases from J, the junction contained 7 bases not matched to a gene.

The chain recombines TRBV3-1 with TRBJ2-5, with 7 bases fitting TRBD2. The J segment lost 5 bases and the V segment lost 3 bases, leaving 9 bases of the junction unmatched. There are 15 residues in the CDR3. Germline V CDR1 and CDR2: LGHDT, YNNKEL (reference sequence). The CDR3 spells CASSHHPLGGETQYF. The CDR3, as DNA: TGTGCCAGCAGCCACCACCCACTGGGGGGGGAGACCCAGTACTTC.

The chain uses TRBV29-1 and TRBJ1-1; TRBD1 matches at 8 bases. The CDR3 is 14 residues long. J gave up 1 base and V 4 bases, and 5 bases lay outside the gene matches. Germline V gene data show CDR1 as SQVTM and CDR2 as ANQGSEA. The CDR3 DNA sequence: TGCAGCGTTGGGCAGGGGGCACCGAACACTGAAGCTTTCTTT. It is translated as CSVGQGAPNTEAFF.

The J gene is TRBJ1-1, the V gene TRBV29-1; TRBD1 might be the D (5 bases). The germline CDR1 and CDR2 sequences are SQVTM and ANQGSEA. Deletions cut 7 bases from V and 3 bases from J, with 18 bases between. The CDR3 loop spans 14 amino acids. The CDR3 loop reads CSALSGAGHTEAFF. For the CDR3, the DNA is TGCAGCGCCCTCTCCGGGGCAGGGCACACTGAAGCTTTCTTT.

This rearrangement joins TRBV25-1 to TRBJ1-3, with 8 bases identical to TRBD1. The CDR3 runs 18 residues. V shed 3 bases and J 0 bases; nucleotides not matched to a gene: 10. CDR1 is MGHDK and CDR2 is SYGVNS in the germline V gene. CDR3 sequence: CASSDPTGQGFSGNTIYF. DNA of the CDR3: TGTGCCAGCAGTGATCCCACAGGACAGGGCTTCTCTGGAAACACCATATATTTT.